This T cell receptor (beta chain) was identified in a study of blood T cell repertoires in COVID-19 (dated by TCRdb to 2020 to 2021). About the full investigation: Samples covering the acute and convalescent phases of COVID-19 were provided by collaborators in the United States, Italy and Spain. The prospective study material was composed of cDNA or gDNA derived from T cells, B-cell-depleted T cells, or PBMCs. Deeply sampled blood TCRbeta repertoires from subjects exposed to, actively infected with, or recovered from COVID-19 were included in the dataset. The repertoires were made available in a free public database intended to serve as a resource for research on the immune response to SARS-CoV-2. Samples came from the ongoing ImmuneRACE study (first 160 participants) plus 1,254 subjects from 6 global collaborators. The sample metadata nearly always contained a de-identified subject ID, COVID-19 status, age in years and sex. Where available, HLA class I and class II types were taken from metadata supplied by the sample provider and were not determined by assay-based typing. Beyond this particular receptor, the publication reports: The quantity of clinical and demographic metadata differed by source and by participant and was supplied without curation.

With respect to this clone: Its antigen is unknown. It has no much larger one-base neighbor in the sample; base qualities were not kept.

Here V drops 2 bases and J drops 7 bases, and the junction holds 11 bases not matched to any gene. Looking up the germline V gene (reference sequence) yields CDR1 LNHDA and CDR2 SQIVND. The CDR3 contains 16 residues, cysteine and phenylalanine counted. Solely the CDR3 DNA is kept, with 48 bases framed from the first base. TCRbeta CDR3 regions were amplified from genomic DNA by means of the immunoSEQ Assay, a bias-controlled multiplex PCR. In the source study's methods: The number of nucleated cells in each sample was estimated from the amplification of reference gene primers within the assay. To quantify the absolute abundance of each unique TCRbeta CDR3 rearrangement, sequence reads were collapsed and filtered. For each sample, productive Simpson clonality was calculated as the square root of Simpson's diversity index over productive rearrangements. Drawn from immuneACCESS, this table holds only the in-frame rearrangements with V and J called that TCRdb kept. Clones are partly lost; checked studies trace under half to an unresolved V gene and leave the rest unexplained. That table supplies the V and J calls and clone size; D and trimming were determined from the DNA. Counted in this sample were 300,000 or so clones; more than 80% of them appeared once. The ten largest clones capture 0.95% to 1.3% of the sample.

Participants in the prospective study were aged roughly 18 to 100 years, lived in under 30 United States geographic areas, and enrolled through a virtual design. To assign participants to cohorts, the prospective study relied on clinical history that participants themselves reported in a screening survey and a study questionnaire. For ImmuneRACE Cohort 3, a participant was defined as recovered based on two consecutive negative NP/OP PCR tests, clearance by a healthcare professional, or resolution of symptoms. In the prospective study, whole blood, serum and a nasopharyngeal or oropharyngeal swab were collected from each participant by mobile phlebotomists. Additional blood draws and questionnaires over a roughly two-month period could optionally be provided by prospective study participants. Before DNA extraction, prospective study blood samples were shipped either frozen or at room temperature.

This chain is built from TRBV19 and TRBJ2-1, with 7 bases matching TRBD2. Material for sequencing was PBMCs or T cells enriched from blood (not recorded which). The clonotype was recovered from a woman in her twenties or thirties who had recovered from COVID-19. The sequence in DNA is TGTGCCAGTAGTATACCCGGGCTAGCGGTTTATAATGAGCAGTTCTTC. The resulting protein is CASSIPGLAVYNEQFF.